Below, one T cell receptor beta chain is given with its context. Antigen unknown. Using its own MiXCR run on the 5' RACE reads, TCRdb lists one record per CDR3 protein. The profile shows approximately 550,000 distinct CDR3 sequences, 15% to 20% of them singletons. V shed 4 bases and J shed 5 bases, with 16 bases lying between them. The CDR3 covers 15 residues. The germline CDR1 and CDR2 sequences are SGHTA and FQGNSA. The sample is drawn from a study of T cells after yellow fever vaccination. Overall study findings and caveats: From the bulk population, abundant clonotypes could contaminate and appear within FACS-sorted repertoires.

The chain joins TRBV7-2 to TRBJ2-3, with D possibly matching TRBD1 (5 bases). This TCR came from a man younger than 40 who received the YFV17D yellow fever vaccine. Sequencing used PBMCs, obtained 15 days after the yellow fever booster vaccination. CDR3 nucleotide sequence: TGTGCCAGCAGCTCAGGGTTCGGACAAATAGATACGCAGTATTTT. Translation gives CASSSGFGQIDTQYF.